What follows is one T cell receptor (beta chain) and its context. A single count supports this clone. The specificity of this receptor is unknown. It has no much larger one-base neighbor in the sample; base qualities were not kept. Library construction relied on the immunoSEQ multiplex PCR assay. TCRdb mirrors the immuneACCESS table, restricted to in-frame sequences. Some clones are absent from its copies; in checked studies, under half trace to an unresolved V gene, and the reason for the others is unknown. The sample table contains 35,000 to 50,000 clones; only one count was recorded for around 70% of them. The top ten clones comprise roughly a quarter of the sample. Via the germline V gene, CDR1 is SNHLY and CDR2 FYNNEI. Including cysteine and phenylalanine, the CDR3 has 14 amino acids. Solely the CDR3 DNA is kept, with 42 bases framed from the first base. Compared with germline, V lacks 9 bases and J lacks 5 bases; bases without a gene match: 11.

This sample was included in a study of radiotherapy plus CTLA-4 blockade in lung cancer (dated 2018 in TCRdb). For the wider study: Objective responses occurred in around 20% of enrolled patients, and about 33% achieved disease control. General study outcomes and caveats: After treatment with radiotherapy and ipilimumab, TCR clones that originated in tumors expanded in peripheral blood. Early dynamic changes in blood T cell clones, together with increased serum interferon-beta after radiation, were reported as the strongest predictors of response.

Focal radiation therapy combined with CTLA-4 blockade (ipilimumab) was tested in patients with chemo-refractory metastatic non-small-cell lung cancer. Sequencing was performed on peripheral blood, taken from a patient treated with radiotherapy plus ipilimumab. The sequence links TRBV2 to TRBJ1-2; the junction holds 8 bases that match TRBD1. The receptor was isolated from a human donor with non-small cell lung cancer who had a partial response to radiotherapy plus ipilimumab. The CDR3 protein is CASSEGQGAYGYTF. Here is the DNA: TGTGCCAGTTCCGAGGGTCAGGGGGCTTATGGCTACACCTTC.